The TCR beta chain described here comes from a study of T cell repertoires in cytomegalovirus infection. Findings and limits, study-wide: There were carriers of CMV plus the relevant HLA, and cumulative public TCR beta family frequency identified them.

This clonotype appeared a few times. Its antigen is still unknown. A single record per CDR3 protein comes from TCRdb applying MiXCR to the reads. The sample holds nearly 700,000 distinct CDR3 sequences, 33% seen once. This TCR was sampled from a human donor in good health (CMV status not recorded). Some clones in this sample may be carry-over from other donors' samples. The sample in question was cultured PBMCs, obtained from culture after CMV antigen stimulation.

CDR3 in DNA: TGTGCCAGCAGCCCCGGGACTAGCGGGATCATAGGAGAGACCCAGTACTTC. Amino acids: CASSPGTSGIIGETQYF. The chain employs TRBV6-2 or TRBV6-3 and TRBJ2-5, with 13 bases lining up with TRBD2. This CDR3 contains 17 residues. Per germline, CDR1 MNHEY and CDR2 SVGEGT. J gave up 4 bases and V 6 bases, and 11 bases lay outside the gene matches.